A selection of T cell receptor beta chains follows, all from one sample in a study of T cell repertoires in cytomegalovirus infection. TCRdb analysed the reads with MiXCR anew, one entry per CDR3 protein. The sample contains 300,000 to 400,000 distinct CDR3 sequences, 29% of which appear only once. What these receptors recognize is not known. This specimen was cultured PBMCs, taken from culture after CMV antigen stimulation. All receptors come from a human donor in good health (CMV status not recorded). Some clones in this sample may be carry-over from other donors' samples. Each CDR3 is given without its conserved first and last residue.

v_gene	j_gene	len	CDR3aa
TRBV9	TRBJ2-1	10	ASSPMTGGNF
TRBV20-1	TRBJ1-1	13	SARAGTGTNTEAF
TRBV7-4	TRBJ1-5	14	ASSSTETYSNQPQH
TRBV12-3/TRBV12-4	TRBJ1-5	10	ASSGRGQPQH
TRBV5-3	TRBJ1-3	13	ASSRVPPEGNTIY
TRBV11-2	TRBJ2-5	13	ASSFLGLGGETQY
TRBV28	TRBJ1-2	12	ASSWTGGRYGYT
TRBV5-1	TRBJ2-7	13	ASSGGGPSSYEQY
TRBV2	TRBJ2-2	13	AGSEDRANTGELF
TRBV6-1	TRBJ2-5	9	ASSEEETQY
TRBV7-8	TRBJ2-5	14	ASSSRRQGGAETQY
TRBV9	TRBJ1-1	12	ASSPPQGRAEAF
TRBV19	TRBJ1-1	14	ASSPRHRGVNTEAF
TRBV7-9	TRBJ2-4	14	ASSQRDLEKANIQY
TRBV27	TRBJ2-7	13	ASRLLGPLSFEQY
TRBV14	TRBJ1-1	14	ASSPVQGAVGTEAF
TRBV7-2	TRBJ1-5	16	ASSLRGGTPISNQPQH
TRBV4-2	TRBJ2-1	12	ASSQVLAANEQF
TRBV30	TRBJ1-3	13	AWSVLRSSGNTIY
TRBV7-9	TRBJ1-1	12	ASRGHSGHFEAF
TRBV7-8	TRBJ1-1	12	ASSLGQGVGEAF
TRBV10-3	TRBJ2-3	9	AISDLDTQY
TRBV3-1	TRBJ2-6	16	ASSLISGQGSGANVLT
TRBV19	TRBJ2-7	12	ASSDGGSWYEQY
TRBV7-6	TRBJ2-7	10	ASSHPPNEQY
TRBV27	TRBJ2-7	13	ASSLSGPSSYEQY
TRBV6-5	TRBJ2-5	12	ASSMGQNQETQY
TRBV9	TRBJ1-5	13	ASSVGEGTGQPQH
TRBV7-6	TRBJ2-5	20	ASSLSTALAGGRSRVQETQY
TRBV12-3/TRBV12-4	TRBJ1-6	13	ASSLETGLNSPLH
TRBV4-2	TRBJ1-2	13	ASSQYLQLNYGYT
TRBV6-5	TRBJ2-1	18	ASSYSGASGRGGTYNEQF
TRBV11-1	TRBJ2-2	14	ASSSRRDGYTGELF
TRBV29-1	TRBJ2-7	11	SVMPGGAYEQY
TRBV6-5	TRBJ2-2	14	ASSYTGTRYTGELF
TRBV11-2	TRBJ2-1	14	ASSLAVRGDYNEQF